Reported below is one TCR beta chain. In the PCR, 60 Vbeta and 13 Jbeta primers were used. Clones were read by immunoSEQ multiplex PCR, and TCRdb kept only the in-frame ones, dropping some. The sample holds about 140,000 clones, about 78% seen once. This entry is derived from a study of cytomegalovirus exposure and HLA in healthy donors. The length of the CDR3 is 15 residues. In germline, CDR1 is MGHRA, CDR2 YSYEKL. Trimming took 2 bases from V and 1 from J, leaving 12 bases between them. This sequence joins TRBV4-1 and TRBJ2-7, with D possibly TRBD2 on 5 matching bases. Specimen: PBMCs. The receptor comes from a man between 40 and 49 years old in good health and CMV-seropositive. The chain's CDR3 is CASSQLPGSSYEQYF. In DNA form, the CDR3 reads TGCGCCAGCAGCCAACTGCCGGGGTCTTCCTACGAGCAGTACTTC.